The rows below give T cell receptor beta chains drawn from one sample of a study of blood T cell repertoires in COVID-19. The data were produced by immunoSEQ multiplex PCR, yet TCRdb's version contains in-frame clones alone and is incomplete. The table includes 48,000 or so clones, about 85% detected once. The sequenced material came from peripheral blood. Every receptor here comes from a woman aged 60-75 years with acute or convalescent COVID-19. CDR3s include the opening cysteine and the closing phenylalanine or tryptophan.

19,TRBJ2-3,TRBV21-1,CASSKAGGRELKRTDTQYF
16,TRBJ2-1,TRBV6-2/TRBV6-3,CASSYFLSRDRALQFF
17,TRBJ1-5,TRBV7-9,CASSLWAIGSGNQPQHF
15,TRBJ1-5,TRBV6-5,CASSQGQASNQPQHF
11,TRBJ2-5,TRBV12-3/TRBV12-4,CASSFAETQYF
17,TRBJ2-1,TRBV5-1,CASSFRLAGGLNNEQFF
13,TRBJ1-3,TRBV29-1,CSVPDFSGNTIYF
13,TRBJ2-1,TRBV2,CASSEPPGQSQFF
18,TRBJ2-3,TRBV4-2,CASSQEKVLALSTDTQYF
15,TRBJ2-5,TRBV11-2,CASSDNRGKQETQYF
14,TRBJ2-5,TRBV5-1,CASSTGQGGGTQYF
12,TRBJ1-1,TRBV10-3,CAISERGTEAFF
15,TRBJ2-2,TRBV9,CASSVGTRDTGELFF
14,TRBJ2-5,TRBV5-6,CASSSKGQGETQYF
15,TRBJ2-1,TRBV7-6,CASSGGQGAYNEQFF
15,TRBJ1-6,TRBV6-5,CASNRQGARNSPLHF
15,TRBJ2-3,TRBV5-4,CASSRTRGSTDTQYF
15,TRBJ2-1,TRBV2,CASSQTTSSYNEQFF
17,TRBJ2-1,TRBV7-6,CASSSLAGGTTYNEQFF
15,TRBJ1-5,TRBV2,CASSAPWGPRQPQHF
14,TRBJ1-5,TRBV2,CASRQGGSNQPQHF
13,TRBJ2-5,TRBV7-9,CASSRRTAETQYF
15,TRBJ2-1,TRBV3-1/TRBV3-2,CASSQVAGGPVEQFF
15,TRBJ2-7,TRBV6-5,CASRDLGSGSPEQYF
14,TRBJ1-1,TRBV7-9,CASSLGNFDTEAFF
12,TRBJ1-1,TRBV29-1,CSVAQTYTEAFF
17,TRBJ2-5,TRBV5-1,CASSSTARWTSEETQYF
13,TRBJ1-2,TRBV19,CASSPRWGDGYTF
16,TRBJ2-3,TRBV19,CASSTRLAVDTDTQYF
16,TRBJ1-2,TRBV30,CAWSGMTGGAGYGYTF
16,TRBJ2-6,TRBV21-1,CASSSGLSSGANVLTF
14,TRBJ1-2,TRBV6-1,CASSERTDIDGYTF
12,TRBJ1-2,TRBV19,CASDGTTGGYTF
15,TRBJ1-2,TRBV3-1/TRBV3-2,CASSQDRRQGYGYTF
17,TRBJ1-4,TRBV18,CASSQDSIAATNEKLFF
13,TRBJ1-4,TRBV6-5,CASRETGGEKLFF
15,TRBJ2-7,TRBV5-6,CASSLAGLGDYEQYF
12,TRBJ1-2,TRBV19,CASSDSRDRATF
15,TRBJ2-2,TRBV7-9,CASSFWQGRYGELFF
14,TRBJ1-2,TRBV2,CASSETRGNYGYTF
14,TRBJ1-1,TRBV7-3,CASSSQGGNTEAFF
15,TRBJ2-7,TRBV6-5,CASCRAGGETYEQYF
16,TRBJ1-6,TRBV7-6,CASRSDSQAYNSPLHF
13,TRBJ1-1,TRBV2,CASSRDRLTQAFF
11,TRBJ2-2,TRBV12-5,CASGFTGELFF
16,TRBJ2-3,TRBV5-1,CASSLLPGGSTDTQYF
16,TRBJ2-5,TRBV2,CASSDDTSGTQETQYF
11,TRBJ2-7,TRBV30,CAWSPGYEQYF
15,TRBJ2-3,TRBV7-3,CASSLAGGSTDTQYF
14,TRBJ1-4,TRBV28,CASSTPGSREKLFF
15,TRBJ2-7,TRBV28,CASSPWDRGFGEQYF
16,TRBJ2-7,TRBV27,CASSTRGAGISYEQYF
16,TRBJ2-3,TRBV6-5,CASSYEVAPSTDTQYF
14,TRBJ2-2,TRBV3-1/TRBV3-2,CASRPGLVSGELFF
13,TRBJ2-5,TRBV2,CASSGGMGETQYF
18,TRBJ1-2,TRBV12-2,CASRLARPGTALNYGYTF
16,TRBJ2-5,TRBV7-3,CASSLNSGGLGETQYF
15,TRBJ2-1,TRBV11-2,CASSRDRGRYNEQFF